This is a list of T cell receptor beta chains from one sample in a study of T cell changes during pregnancy in multiple sclerosis. Only in-frame clones appear in the TCRdb table, and some are missing; sequencing was by immunoSEQ multiplex PCR. The data contain under 85,000 clones, roughly nine tenths of them seen just once; the ten biggest clones take up over 0.25%. Sequenced here: CD4+ T cells from peripheral blood mononuclear cells, sampled in the third trimester of pregnancy. These receptors were obtained from a female donor in good health, enrolled as a control in a pregnancy study. The CDR3 runs from the conserved cysteine through the conserved F or W. The D gene is left open where the match is weak. Clone size is shown for a subset of rows, as once, few, many or a class of expanded clone.

TRBJ2-3 NA TRBD2 TRBV9 CASSVVGGGADTQYF TGTGCCAGCAGCGTAGTCGGCGGGGGGGCCGATACGCAGTATTTT
TRBJ1-2 NA TRBD1 TRBV4-3 CASSQTSTGRNGYTF TGCGCCAGCAGCCAGACATCGACAGGGAGGAATGGCTACACCTTC
TRBJ2-3 once NA TRBV6-4 CASGAGHTDTQYF TGTGCCAGCGGGGCAGGGCACACAGATACGCAGTATTTT
TRBJ1-1 NA TRBD1 TRBV11-3 CASRLTGGYAEAFF TGTGCCAGCAGATTGACAGGGGGGTATGCCGAAGCTTTCTTT
TRBJ2-1 NA TRBD1 TRBV27 CASSSPPGQGANEQFF TGTGCCAGCAGTTCCCCGCCGGGACAGGGGGCAAATGAGCAGTTCTTC
TRBJ2-1 NA TRBD2 TRBV30 CAWSDLVSGGMGQFF TGTGCCTGGAGTGATCTTGTTAGCGGGGGGATGGGGCAGTTCTTC
TRBJ1-6 NA NA TRBV7-3 CASSQREGHNSPLHF TGTGCCAGCAGCCAAAGGGAGGGCCATAATTCACCCCTCCACTTT
TRBJ1-2 NA TRBD1 TRBV4-1 CASRQTGGTGYTF TGCGCCAGCAGGCAAACAGGGGGTACTGGCTACACCTTC
TRBJ2-3 NA NA TRBV5-1 CASSSIPGVSDTQYF TGCGCCAGCAGCTCCATTCCAGGGGTATCAGATACGCAGTATTTT
TRBJ2-5 NA TRBD2 TRBV11-3 CASGGTSGQETQYF TGTGCCAGCGGAGGGACTAGCGGCCAAGAGACCCAGTACTTC
TRBJ1-1 NA TRBD1 TRBV4-2 CASSPSLARGRNPEAFF TGTGCCAGCAGCCCTTCCCTGGCTAGGGGGCGAAACCCTGAAGCTTTCTTT
TRBJ2-3 NA NA TRBV9 CASSSQTNTDTQYF TGTGCCAGCAGCTCCCAGACTAACACAGATACGCAGTATTTT
TRBJ1-1 few TRBD1 TRBV4-2 CASSPRTGDTEAFF TGTGCCAGCAGCCCCCGGACAGGGGACACTGAAGCTTTCTTT
TRBJ2-3 NA NA TRBV11-2 CASSREAADTQYF TGTGCCAGCAGCCGTGAGGCGGCCGATACGCAGTATTTT
TRBJ1-1 NA TRBD1 TRBV30 CAWGTGGAAFF TGTGCCTGGGGCACAGGGGGCGCGGCTTTCTTT
TRBJ1-4 NA NA TRBV15 CATSNEQLANEKLFF TGTGCCACCAGCAATGAACAGTTGGCTAATGAAAAACTGTTTTTT
TRBJ1-1 NA NA TRBV7-2 CASRYQGAGTEAFF TGTGCCAGCAGATATCAGGGTGCGGGGACTGAAGCTTTCTTT
TRBJ1-4 NA NA TRBV7-9 CASSALKGAEKLFF TGTGCCAGCAGCGCTCTTAAGGGAGCAGAAAAACTGTTTTTT
TRBJ1-3 NA NA TRBV9 CASSVSVSGNTIYF TGTGCCAGCAGCGTAAGCGTTTCTGGAAACACCATATATTTT
TRBJ2-7 NA TRBD2 TRBV7-9 CASSLAGGYEQYF TGTGCCAGCAGCTTAGCCGGGGGGTACGAGCAGTACTTC
TRBJ1-2 NA TRBD1 TRBV5-4 CASSLAVTGDGYTF TGTGCCAGCAGCTTGGCCGTAACAGGGGATGGCTACACCTTC
TRBJ2-7 NA NA TRBV10-3 CAISDAASHVREQYF TGTGCCATCAGTGATGCGGCTAGCCACGTAAGAGAGCAGTACTTC
TRBJ1-6 NA TRBD1 TRBV2 CASRDGQGFWALHF TGTGCCAGCAGAGACGGACAGGGATTCTGGGCCCTCCACTTT